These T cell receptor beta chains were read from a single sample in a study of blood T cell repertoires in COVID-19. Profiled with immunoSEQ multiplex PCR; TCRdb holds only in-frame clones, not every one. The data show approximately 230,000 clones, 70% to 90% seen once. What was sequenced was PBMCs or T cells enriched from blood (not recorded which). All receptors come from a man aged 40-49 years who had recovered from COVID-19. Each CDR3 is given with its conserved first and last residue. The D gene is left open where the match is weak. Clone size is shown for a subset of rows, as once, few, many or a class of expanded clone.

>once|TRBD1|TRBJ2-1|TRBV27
CASSFGDRTSQGQFF
TGTGCCAGCAGTTTTGGGGACAGGACCTCGCAGGGGCAGTTCTTC
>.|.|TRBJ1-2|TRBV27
CASSWAGDNYGYTF
TGTGCCAGCAGTTGGGCAGGGGATAACTATGGCTACACCTTC
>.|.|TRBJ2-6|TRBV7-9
CASSLPGAGANVLTF
TGTGCCAGCAGCCTTCCGGGGGCTGGGGCCAACGTCCTGACTTTC
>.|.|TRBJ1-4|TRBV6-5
CASTSIRLAEKLFF
TGTGCCAGCACCTCAATCAGGCTGGCGGAAAAACTGTTTTTT
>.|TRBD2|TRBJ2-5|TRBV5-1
CASSLVGLAGVGRETQYF
TGCGCCAGCAGCTTGGTGGGACTAGCGGGAGTGGGGAGAGAGACCCAGTACTTC
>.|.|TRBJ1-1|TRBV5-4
CASSLMGGTEAFF
TGTGCCAGCAGCCTGATGGGGGGCACTGAAGCTTTCTTT
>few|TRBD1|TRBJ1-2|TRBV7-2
CASSWDRLTGGYTF
TGTGCCAGCAGCTGGGACAGGCTAACTGGGGGCTACACCTTC
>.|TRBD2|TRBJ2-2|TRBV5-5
CASMIAGGGTGELFF
TGTGCCAGCATGATAGCGGGAGGTGGGACCGGGGAGCTGTTTTTT
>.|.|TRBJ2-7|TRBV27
CASSSSGSYYEQYF
TGTGCCAGCAGCTCGTCAGGGTCGTACTACGAGCAGTACTTC
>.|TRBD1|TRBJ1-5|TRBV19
CASSINRGFNQPQHF
TGTGCCAGTAGTATAAACAGGGGGTTCAATCAGCCCCAGCATTTT
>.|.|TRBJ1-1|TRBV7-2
CASSLVQGIGEAFF
TGTGCCAGCAGCTTAGTTCAGGGGATCGGTGAAGCTTTCTTT
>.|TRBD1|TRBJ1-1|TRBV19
CASSLFVGRGAGEAFF
TGTGCCAGTAGTCTTTTCGTTGGCAGGGGGGCAGGTGAAGCTTTCTTT
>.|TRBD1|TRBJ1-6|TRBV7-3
CASSPGGNSPLHF
TGTGCCAGCAGCCCAGGGGGGAATTCACCCCTCCACTTT
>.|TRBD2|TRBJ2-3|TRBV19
CASSMRRGAGTSGSADTQYF
TGTGCCAGTAGTATGCGGCGGGGTGCGGGGACTAGCGGGAGTGCAGATACGCAGTATTTT
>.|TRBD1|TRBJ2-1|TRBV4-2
CASSPIIQGANEQFF
TGTGCCAGCAGCCCTATTATACAGGGGGCTAATGAGCAGTTCTTC
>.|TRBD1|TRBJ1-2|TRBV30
CAWQSGGHRDGYTF
TGTGCCTGGCAGTCAGGGGGGCATAGGGATGGCTACACCTTC
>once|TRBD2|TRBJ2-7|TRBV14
CASKKAGLSYEQYF
TGTGCCAGCAAAAAAGCGGGGCTCTCCTACGAGCAGTACTTC
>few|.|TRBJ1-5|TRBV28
CASSLARQDQPQHF
TGTGCCAGCAGTTTGGCCAGGCAAGATCAGCCCCAGCATTTT